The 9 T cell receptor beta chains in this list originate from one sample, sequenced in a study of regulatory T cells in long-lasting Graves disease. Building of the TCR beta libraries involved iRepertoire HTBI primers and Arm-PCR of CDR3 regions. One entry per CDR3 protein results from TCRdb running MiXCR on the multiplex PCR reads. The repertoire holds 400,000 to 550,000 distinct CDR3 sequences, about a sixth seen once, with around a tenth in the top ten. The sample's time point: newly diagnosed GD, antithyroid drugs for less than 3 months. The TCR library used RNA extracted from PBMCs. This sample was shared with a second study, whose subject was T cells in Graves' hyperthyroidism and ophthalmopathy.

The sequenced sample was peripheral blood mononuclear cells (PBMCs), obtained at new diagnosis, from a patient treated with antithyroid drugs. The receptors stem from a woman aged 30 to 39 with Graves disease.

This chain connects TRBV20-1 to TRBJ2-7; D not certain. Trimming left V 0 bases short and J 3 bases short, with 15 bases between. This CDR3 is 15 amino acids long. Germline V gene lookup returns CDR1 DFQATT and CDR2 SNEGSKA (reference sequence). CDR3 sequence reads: CSARDARGFGYEQYF. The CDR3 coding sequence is TGCAGTGCTAGAGATGCTCGAGGATTCGGCTACGAGCAGTACTTC.

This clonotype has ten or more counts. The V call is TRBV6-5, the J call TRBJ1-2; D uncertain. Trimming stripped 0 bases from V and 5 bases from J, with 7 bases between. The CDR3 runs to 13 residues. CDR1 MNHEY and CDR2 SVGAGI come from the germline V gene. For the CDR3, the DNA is TGTGCCAGCAGTTACTCTCCATCATATGGCTACACCTTC. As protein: CASSYSPSYGYTF.

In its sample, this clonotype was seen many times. The chain's CDR3 is CSADRGQLNTEAFF. For the CDR3, the DNA is TGCAGTGCTGACAGGGGGCAACTGAACACTGAAGCTTTCTTT. The chain carries TRBV20-1 and TRBJ1-1; 10 bases line up with TRBD1. The CDR3 totals 14 residues. The J segment lost 0 bases and the V segment lost 5 bases, leaving 3 bases of the junction unmatched. The germline V gene encodes CDR1 DFQATT and CDR2 SNEGSKA (reference sequence).

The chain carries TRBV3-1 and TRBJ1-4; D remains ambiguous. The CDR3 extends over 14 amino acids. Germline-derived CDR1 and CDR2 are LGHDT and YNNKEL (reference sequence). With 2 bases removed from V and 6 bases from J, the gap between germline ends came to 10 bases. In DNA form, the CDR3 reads TGTGCCAGCAGCCAAAGTGTGGTTGATGAAAAACTGTTTTTT. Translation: CASSQSVVDEKLFF. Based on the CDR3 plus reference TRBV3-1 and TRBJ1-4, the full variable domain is DTAVSQTPKYLVTQMGNDKSIKCEQNLGHDTMYWYKQDSKKFLKIMFSYNNKELIINETVPNRFSPKSPDKAHLNLHINSLELGDSAVYFCASSQSVVDEKLFFGSGTQLSVL.

CDR3 sequence reads: CASSTDRKWNSPLHF. CDR3 DNA sequence: TGTGCCAGTAGTACTGACAGAAAATGGAATTCACCCCTCCACTTT. The V and J genes are TRBV19 and TRBJ1-6; D may be TRBD1 (5 bases). Trimming took off 4 bases at V and 7 bases at J, with 14 bases between the two ends. This CDR3 comprises 15 residues. The V gene's germline CDR1 is LNHDA and CDR2 SQIVND (reference sequence).

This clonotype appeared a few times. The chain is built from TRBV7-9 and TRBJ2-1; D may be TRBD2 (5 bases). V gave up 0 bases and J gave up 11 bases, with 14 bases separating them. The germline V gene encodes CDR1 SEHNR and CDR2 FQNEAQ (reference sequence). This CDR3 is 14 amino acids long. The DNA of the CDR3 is TGTGCCAGCAGCTTAGCGCGGAACAGACTACAGCAGTTCTTC. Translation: CASSLARNRLQQFF.

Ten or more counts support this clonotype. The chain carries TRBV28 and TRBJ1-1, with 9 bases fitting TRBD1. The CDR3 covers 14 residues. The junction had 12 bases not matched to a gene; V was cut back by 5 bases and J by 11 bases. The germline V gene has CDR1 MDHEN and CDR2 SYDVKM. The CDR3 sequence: CASSTGTGQASAFF. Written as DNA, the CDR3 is TGTGCCAGCAGTACCGGGACAGGGCAGGCATCGGCTTTCTTT.

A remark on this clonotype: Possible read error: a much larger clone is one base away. This CDR3 reads CASSYGRTGDDEQYF. The CDR3 bases are TGCGCCAGCAGCTACGGCAGGACAGGGGATGACGAGCAGTACTTC. This chain connects TRBV4-1 to TRBJ2-7; 9 nucleotides line up with TRBD1. The CDR3 covers 15 residues. The V gene's germline CDR1 is MGHRA and CDR2 YSYEKL. After removal of 5 bases from V and 5 bases from J, the junction contained 10 bases not matched to a gene.

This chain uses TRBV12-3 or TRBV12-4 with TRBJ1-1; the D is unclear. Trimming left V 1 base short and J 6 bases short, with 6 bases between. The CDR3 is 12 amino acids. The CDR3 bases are TGTGCCAGCAGTTTAGGGCGGGCTGAAGCTTTCTTT. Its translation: CASSLGRAEAFF.